The clone carrying this T cell receptor (beta chain) came up once. The antigen remains undetermined. The naive CD8 fraction comprised CD45RO-negative cells positively selected for CCR7 and excluded terminally differentiated effector memory CD45RA+ cells. Profiled with immunoSEQ multiplex PCR; TCRdb holds only in-frame clones, not every one. The sample includes 600,000 or so clones, 98% of them seen just once. These data belong to a study of shared clonotypes between healthy human individuals. Background on the study: The donor pool was made up of a couple of women and three men aged 18 to 49.

Findings and caveats of the study: Shared across a handful of donors were roughly 4.8% of the naive CD4 clonotypes. On the whole, naive subsets had larger estimated richness than memory subsets had.

Germline assignment: CDR1 SEHNR and CDR2 FQNEAQ (reference sequence). V was clipped by 1 base and J by 4 bases, with 11 bases between them. The CDR3 loop spans 14 amino acids. Sequencing input: naive CD8+ T cells sorted from blood. This sequence was found in a young man in good health. J is TRBJ2-7 and V is TRBV7-9; D might be TRBD1 or TRBD2, each matching 5 bases. In DNA form, the CDR3 reads TGTGCCAGCAGCTTAGTCCTGGGACGGTACGAGCAGTACTTC. As protein: CASSLVLGRYEQYF.